This section outlines one T cell receptor (beta chain) sequence together with its context. These data are taken from a study of blood T cell repertoires in COVID-19. Study summary: Whether acute or convalescent, the COVID-19 samples came from the United States, Italy and Spain.

Original analysis: Amplification with reference gene primers provided the estimates of nucleated cell counts. Measured with immunoSEQ multiplex PCR; TCRdb has only the in-frame clones, and not every one. D and trimming were read from the DNA, whereas the V and J calls and clone size are those reported in that table. The sample contains roughly 57,000 clones, 89% of which appear only once. Germline values: CDR1 MNHEY, CDR2 SVGEGT. The CDR3 is 14 amino acids. The germline V and J ends were trimmed by 4 bases and 3 bases, with 13 bases remaining between them. The sample taken for sequencing was peripheral blood. The V and J genes are TRBV6-2 or TRBV6-3 and TRBJ2-7, with D possibly being TRBD2 (6 bases). The origin of this receptor is a human donor in a cohort sampled during active COVID-19. The CDR3 here is CASSSAGTFYEQYF. The CDR3 region has the DNA TGTGCCAGCAGTTCCGCCGGGACTTTCTACGAGCAGTACTTC.